This T cell receptor beta chain was sequenced in a study of blood T cell repertoires in COVID-19 (dated by TCRdb to between 2020 and 2021). Regarding the study in general: Collaborator samples came from the United States, Italy and Spain and covered acute and convalescent phases of COVID-19. A freely available public database, intended as a resource for researchers studying the immune response to SARS-CoV-2, is where the repertoires were released. The dataset comprised deeply sampled blood TCRbeta repertoires from subjects exposed to, actively infected with, or recovered from COVID-19. Nearly every sample came with metadata listing a de-identified subject ID, COVID-19 status, age in years and sex. Where available, HLA class I and class II types were taken from metadata supplied by the sample provider and were not determined by assay-based typing. Samples came from the ongoing ImmuneRACE study (first 160 participants) plus 1,254 subjects from 6 global collaborators. The prospective study material was composed of cDNA or gDNA derived from T cells, B-cell-depleted T cells, or PBMCs.

Study-level results and caveats: The quantity of clinical and demographic metadata differed by source and by participant and was supplied without curation.

About this clone itself: Its specific antigen is unknown. Base qualities are not recorded, but no much larger clone differs from it by a single base.

Based on the germline V gene (reference sequence), the CDR1 and CDR2 sequences are SEHNR and FQNEAQ. Deletion took 3 bases off V and 2 bases off J, with a span of 11 bases between the germline ends. Counted from cysteine to phenylalanine, this CDR3 has 14 amino acids. The only DNA kept is the CDR3, 42 bases in frame from the first base. Enrolling through a virtual design, the prospective study's participants ranged in age from roughly 18 to 95 years and lived across some 22 United States geographic areas. To assign participants to cohorts, the prospective study relied on clinical history that participants themselves reported in a screening survey and a study questionnaire. Recovered participants in ImmuneRACE Cohort 3 were defined by two consecutive negative NP/OP PCR tests, clearance by a healthcare professional, or resolution of symptoms. Mobile phlebotomists in the prospective study collected whole blood, serum and a nasopharyngeal or oropharyngeal swab from every participant. Participants in the prospective study had the option to provide additional blood draws and questionnaires over a roughly 2-month period. Blood samples from the prospective study were shipped frozen or at room temperature prior to DNA extraction.

TCRbeta CDR3 regions were amplified from genomic DNA by means of the immunoSEQ Assay, a bias-controlled multiplex PCR. The published analysis was carried out like this. Within the assay, amplification of reference gene primers was used to estimate how many nucleated cells each sample contained. To quantify the absolute abundance of each unique TCRbeta CDR3 rearrangement, sequence reads were collapsed and filtered. For each sample, productive Simpson clonality was calculated as the square root of Simpson's diversity index across productive rearrangements. Sourced from immuneACCESS, this table was stored by TCRdb with only in-frame sequences that have V and J called. A share of the clones is absent; for the studies checked, an unresolved V gene accounts for under half, and the remainder has no known explanation. The V and J calls and clone size were taken over from that table, and D and trimming were inferred from the DNA. This sample lists more than 350,000 clones; just under 90% were detected once. In total, the top ten clones hold 10% of the sample.

The source of this sequence is a woman in her forties or fifties who had recovered from COVID-19. The chain is assembled from TRBV7-9 and TRBJ2-7; the D segment could be TRBD1, given 7 matching bases. The sequencing input was PBMCs or T cells enriched from blood (not recorded which). The sequenced DNA: TGTGCCAGCAGCTTGCGGGACAGACCCTACGAGCAGTACTTC. It translates as CASSLRDRPYEQYF.